This entry is about one T cell receptor (beta chain). Germline-derived CDR1 and CDR2 are SGHTA and FQGTGA. The V end was cut by 5 bases, the J end by 3 bases, with 19 bases between. The CDR3 covers 16 residues. As originally analysed: Researchers report that nucleated cell counts were estimated from reference gene primer amplification. Using immunoSEQ multiplex PCR, the repertoire was profiled, and TCRdb retains in-frame clones only, with some absent. V and J calls and clone size are as listed in that table; D and trimming were resolved from the DNA. The data show 200,000 to 300,000 clones, more than 70% seen once. This record belongs to a study of blood T cell repertoires in COVID-19. Across the study: Samples of COVID-19 (acute and convalescent) were obtained from the United States, Italy and Spain. Nucleic acid was either cDNA or gDNA, and it came from T cells, B-cell-depleted T cells, or PBMCs.

The TCR originated in a woman aged 40 to 50 who had recovered from COVID-19. J is TRBJ1-1 and V is TRBV7-3; D might be TRBD1 (5 bases). Sequencing used peripheral blood. The CDR3 is CASSLKGRGGYTEAFF. Here the CDR3 DNA reads TGTGCCAGCAGCCTAAAGGGCCGCGGGGGGTACACTGAAGCTTTCTTT.